The present entry profiles one T cell receptor (beta chain) with its context. These data originate in a study of identical twins. Germline-derived CDR1 and CDR2 are DFQATT and SNEGSKA (reference sequence). V was clipped by 0 bases and J by 10 bases, with 7 bases between them. This CDR3 has 12 residues. Each CDR3 protein is one row after TCRdb ran MiXCR on the 5' RACE reads. The table lists approximately 500,000 distinct CDR3 sequences, 20% to 25% of them singletons. Another study also made use of these data, one on T cells expressing NK-cell markers.

Sequencing input: CD4+ T cells sorted from blood. The sequence came from a woman aged 18-30 years in good health. The chain recombines TRBV20-1 with TRBJ1-6; no clear D. The CDR3 DNA sequence: TGCAGTGCTAGAGATCTCGAATCACCCCTCCACTTT. Translating it yields CSARDLESPLHF.